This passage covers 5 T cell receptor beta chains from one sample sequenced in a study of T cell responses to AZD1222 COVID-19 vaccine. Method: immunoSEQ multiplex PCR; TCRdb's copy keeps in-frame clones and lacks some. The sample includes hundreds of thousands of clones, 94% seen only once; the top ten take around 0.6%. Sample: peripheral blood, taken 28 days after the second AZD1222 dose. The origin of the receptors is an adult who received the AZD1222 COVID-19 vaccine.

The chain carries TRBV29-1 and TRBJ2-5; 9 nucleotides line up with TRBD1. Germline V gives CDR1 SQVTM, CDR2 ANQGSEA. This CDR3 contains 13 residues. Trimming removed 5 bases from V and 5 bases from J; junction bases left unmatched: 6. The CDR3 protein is CSVRNRGRETQYF. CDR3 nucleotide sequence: TGCAGCGTTAGAAACAGGGGGCGGGAGACCCAGTACTTC. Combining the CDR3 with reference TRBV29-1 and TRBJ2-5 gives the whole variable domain SAVISQKPSRDICQRGTSLTIQCQVDSQVTMMFWYRQQPGQSLTLIATANQGSEATYESGFVIDKFPISRPNLTFSTLTVSNMSPEDSSIYLCSVRNRGRETQYFGPGTRLLVL.

In DNA form, the CDR3 reads TGTGCCAGCAGCCTGACGGACTATGGCTACACCTTC. It yields the protein CASSLTDYGYTF. The gene calls are TRBV28 and TRBJ1-2, with no clear D. Germline V gene lookup returns CDR1 MDHEN and CDR2 SYDVKM. V was cut by 6 bases and J by 3 bases, with 8 bases left in between. CDR3 length: 12 amino acids.

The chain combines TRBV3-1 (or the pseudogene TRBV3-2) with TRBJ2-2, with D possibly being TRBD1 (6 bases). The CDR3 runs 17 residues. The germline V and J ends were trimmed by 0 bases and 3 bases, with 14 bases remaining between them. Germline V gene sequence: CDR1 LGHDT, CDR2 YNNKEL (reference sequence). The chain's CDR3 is CASSQDPGTKYTGELFF. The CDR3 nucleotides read TGTGCCAGCAGCCAAGACCCCGGGACAAAATACACCGGGGAGCTGTTTTTT.

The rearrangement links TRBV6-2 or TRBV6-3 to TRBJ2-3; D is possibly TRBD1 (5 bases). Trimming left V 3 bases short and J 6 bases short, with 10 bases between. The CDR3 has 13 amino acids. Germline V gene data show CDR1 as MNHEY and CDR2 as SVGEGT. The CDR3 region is CASSYSGSDTQYF. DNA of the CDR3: TGTGCCAGCAGTTATTCAGGGTCGGATACGCAGTATTTT.

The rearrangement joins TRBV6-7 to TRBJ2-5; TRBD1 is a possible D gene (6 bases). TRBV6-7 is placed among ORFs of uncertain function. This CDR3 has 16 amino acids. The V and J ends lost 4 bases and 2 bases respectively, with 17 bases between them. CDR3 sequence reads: CASSFTDRKGQETQYF. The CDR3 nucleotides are TGTGCCAGCAGTTTCACTGACAGGAAGGGACAAGAGACCCAGTACTTC.